The 3 T cell receptor beta chains below all came from one sample that was sequenced in a study of PD-1 blockade in classical Hodgkin lymphoma. The assay was immunoSEQ multiplex PCR, and TCRdb's table has in-frame clones only and misses some. The sample consists of approximately 17,000 clones, approximately 68% of them appearing once. Every patient had relapsed following autologous stem cell transplantation, and cohorts differed in brentuximab vedotin exposure. Sequences were derived from peripheral blood mononuclear cells (PBMCs), sampled before the second cycle of nivolumab. The receptors come from a human donor with classical Hodgkin lymphoma.

This sequence joins TRBV28 and TRBJ2-7; D unresolved. Trimming left V 3 bases short and J 0 bases short, with 12 bases between. The CDR3 spans 15 residues. In germline, CDR1 is MDHEN, CDR2 SYDVKM. Written as DNA, the CDR3 is TGTGCCAGCAGTTTTCCCCATAAGGGCTCCTACGAGCAGTACTTC. Translated: CASSFPHKGSYEQYF.

This clone was detected only a few times. V usage is TRBV5-1 and J usage is TRBJ2-3; 10 nucleotides match TRBD2. Trimming took 4 bases from V and 2 from J; bases not matched to a gene: 16. The CDR3 contains 19 residues. Germline V gene data show CDR1 as SGHRS and CDR2 as YFSETQ. The CDR3 here is CASSPLAGGQTSNTDTQYF. The CDR3 DNA reads TGCGCCAGCAGCCCCTTAGCGGGAGGACAGACTTCCAACACAGATACGCAGTATTTT.

The chain is built from TRBV7-2 and TRBJ2-7; 8 bases are shared with TRBD1. Germline V CDR1 and CDR2: SGHTA, FQGNSA. Unmatched junction bases numbered 8, after V lost 5 bases and J lost 2 bases. The CDR3 is 15 residues long. Here the CDR3 DNA reads TGTGCCAGCAGCGCATCCGGGACAGGCACCTACGAGCAGTACTTC. It specifies CASSASGTGTYEQYF.